One sample yielded the 23 T cell receptor beta chains listed below, sequenced in a study of T cells in localized non-small cell lung cancer. This table comes from immunoSEQ multiplex PCR, and its TCRdb copy is limited to in-frame clones, with some not included. Of about 26,000 clones listed, 81% were seen once; the top ten hold 9.5% to 10%. The sample in question was peripheral blood, obtained before any cancer treatment. Receptors were obtained from a man aged 40 to 70 with stage III squamous cell lung carcinoma.

The chain couples TRBV6-4 to TRBJ1-1; 8 nucleotides agree with TRBD1. V dropped 11 bases and J dropped 12; count of bases not matched to a gene: 11. The CDR3 totals 11 residues. Per the germline V gene, CDR1 is MRHNA and CDR2 is SNTAGT. The CDR3 spells CAAPPDRGPFF. As DNA, the CDR3 is TGTGCCGCGCCCCCCGACAGGGGACCTTTCTTT.

V and J are TRBV27 and TRBJ1-2; D remains unclear. Between the trimmed V and J ends, which lost 2 bases and 4 bases, there was a span of 14 bases. This CDR3 has 15 amino acids. Germline V gives CDR1 MNHEY, CDR2 SMNVEV (reference sequence). CDR3 sequence reads: CASSLTPNGLYGYTF. CDR3 DNA sequence: TGTGCCAGCAGTTTAACCCCCAACGGGCTCTATGGCTACACCTTC.

This rearrangement joins TRBV18 to TRBJ2-5; D remains ambiguous. V lost 2 bases and J lost 3, with 10 bases in between. The length of the CDR3 is 14 residues. Looked up from germline, CDR1 is KGHSH and CDR2 is LQKENI. CDR3 DNA sequence: TGTGCCAGCTCACCAACGGCCTTTAAAGAGACCCAGTACTTC. This translates into CASSPTAFKETQYF.

The chain uses TRBV5-8 and TRBJ2-3; D uncertain. CDR1 is SGHTS and CDR2 is YDEGEE in the germline V gene. The V gene lost 6 bases and the J gene lost 6 bases, with 14 bases spanning the gap. The CDR3 runs to 13 residues. CDR3 sequence reads: CASTWGAADTQYF. The CDR3 nucleotides are TGTGCCAGCACCTGGGGTGCGGCCGATACGCAGTATTTT.

The chain links TRBV4-1 to TRBJ1-4, with D perhaps matching TRBD1 (5 bases). The CDR3 covers 15 residues. Trimming cost V 6 bases and J 4 bases, with 15 bases left between them. CDR1 is MGHRA, CDR2 YSYEKL, per germline. DNA for the CDR3: TGCGCCAGCAGTCGGACCGGGACGCTTAATGAAAAACTGTTTTTT. Amino acids: CASSRTGTLNEKLFF.

The V and J genes are TRBV7-9 and TRBJ2-3, with 7 bases aligning to TRBD2. The CDR3 has 14 residues. Germline assignment: CDR1 SEHNR and CDR2 FQNEAQ (reference sequence). V lost 2 bases, J lost 1 base, and 0 bases stayed unmatched. CDR3 residues: CASSLRGGTDTQYF. Written as DNA, the CDR3 is TGTGCCAGCAGCTTACGGGGGGGCACAGATACGCAGTATTTT.

This rearrangement joins TRBV7-9 to TRBJ2-7, with a tentative D call TRBD1 (5 bases). This CDR3 region has 14 residues. Germline CDR1 is SEHNR and CDR2 is FQNEAQ (reference sequence). The ends were cut back, 1 base at V and 7 bases at J, with 14 bases in the middle. The DNA for the CDR3 is TGTGCCAGCAGCTTAGAGGGGATCCTGAGGGAGCAGTACTTC. Translated, it gives CASSLEGILREQYF. The full variable domain, with the rest looked up from reference TRBV7-9 and TRBJ2-7, is DTGVSQNPRHKITKRGQNVTFRCDPISEHNRLYWYRQTLGQGPEFLTYFQNEAQLEKSRLLSDRFSAERPKGSFSTLEIQRTEQGDSAMYLCASSLEGILREQYFGPGTRLTVT.

The gene calls are TRBV2 and TRBJ1-1; no clear D gene. The germline CDR1 and CDR2 sequences are SNHLY and FYNNEI. Trimming cost V 1 base and J 0 bases, with 6 bases left between them. CDR3 length equals 14 residues. The CDR3 spells CASSEVEVNTEAFF. CDR3 coding DNA: TGTGCCAGCAGTGAAGTGGAGGTGAACACTGAAGCTTTCTTT.

The chain recombines TRBV10-2 with TRBJ2-5; D is uncertain. This CDR3 is built from 15 residues. Between the trimmed V and J ends, which lost 10 bases and 5 bases, there was a span of 23 bases. Per germline, CDR1 WSHSY and CDR2 SAAADI. CDR3 in DNA: TGCGCCACATCCCGCGGCCAGCTCCCCCCGGAGACCCAGTACTTC. This translates into CATSRGQLPPETQYF.

The chain combines TRBV7-9 with TRBJ2-1; D unresolved. The CDR3 loop spans 17 amino acids. The V gene's germline CDR1 is SEHNR and CDR2 FQNEAQ (reference sequence). Trimming shortened V by 4 bases and J by 0 bases, and 16 bases separated the two germline ends. CDR3 region: CASSSRIRRSSYNEQFF. CDR3 DNA sequence: TGTGCCAGCAGCTCCCGGATCAGACGGAGCTCCTACAATGAGCAGTTCTTC.

The chain is built from TRBV6-5 and TRBJ2-3; TRBD2 might be the D (6 bases). Germline lookup yields CDR1 MNHEY and CDR2 SVGAGI. Trimming pared 6 bases from V and 2 bases from J, leaving 12 bases between. The CDR3 is 14 amino acids. CDR3 amino acids: CASRKRANTDTQYF. The CDR3 nucleotides read TGTGCCAGCAGGAAGCGGGCCAACACAGATACGCAGTATTTT.

This clone was seen a single time. The CDR3 is CASSRAAGANEKLFF. Written as DNA, the CDR3 is TGCGCCAGCAGCCGGGCCGCGGGGGCAAATGAAAAACTGTTTTTT. The gene calls are TRBV5-1 and TRBJ1-4, with D possibly being TRBD1 (6 bases). Germline loops: CDR1 SGHRS, CDR2 YFSETQ. V was shortened by 4 bases and J by 5 bases, with 15 bases between the two germline ends. This CDR3 is 15 amino acids long. The full variable domain, its missing parts supplied by reference TRBV5-1 and TRBJ1-4, is KAGVTQTPRYLIKTRGQQVTLSCSPISGHRSVSWYQQTPGQGLQFLFEYFSETQRNKGNFPGRFSGRQFSNSRSEMNVSTLELGDSALYLCASSRAAGANEKLFFGSGTQLSVL.

V gene TRBV6-6 combines with J gene TRBJ2-7; D uncertain. V lost 9 bases and J 4 bases, leaving 10 bases between the germline ends. Germline V gene data show CDR1 as MNHNY and CDR2 as SVGAGI (reference sequence). The CDR3 sequence is 11 residues long. The CDR3 DNA sequence: TGTGCCAGTCAAGGCGTATACGAGCAGTACTTC. Its translation: CASQGVYEQYF.

This clone was observed a few times. The chain employs TRBV30 and TRBJ2-3; tentative D call: TRBD2 (5 bases). Between the trimmed V and J ends, which lost 3 bases and 6 bases, there was a span of 13 bases. The CDR3 totals 13 residues. Per the germline V gene, CDR1 is GTSNPN and CDR2 is SVGIG (reference sequence). The CDR3, as DNA: TGTGCCTGGAGGGGCGGCGGGCCCGATACGCAGTATTTT. This codes for CAWRGGGPDTQYF.

The rearrangement uses TRBV13 and TRBJ2-1; TRBD2 is a possible D gene (5 bases). The CDR3 has 13 amino acids. From germline, CDR1 is PRHDT and CDR2 FYEKMQ (reference sequence). V dropped 6 bases and J dropped 9 bases, with 15 bases sitting between them. In DNA form, the CDR3 reads TGTGCCAGCAGTCCGAGGGTTACGAGTGAGCAGTTCTTC. This translates into CASSPRVTSEQFF.

J is TRBJ2-6 and V is TRBV5-1; 7 bases line up with TRBD1. With 0 bases clipped from V and 0 bases from J, the junction kept 3 bases outside the gene matches. The V gene's germline CDR1 is SGHRS and CDR2 YFSETQ. The CDR3 is 17 amino acids. The CDR3 DNA follows: TGCGCCAGCAGCTTGGCGACAGGGAGCTCTGGGGCCAACGTCCTGACTTTC. Translating gives CASSLATGSSGANVLTF.

The chain joins TRBV6-5 to TRBJ2-1, with TRBD2 matching 8 bases. Germline V gene sequence: CDR1 MNHEY, CDR2 SVGAGI. CDR3 length: 15 amino acids. After removal of 2 bases from V and 0 bases from J, the junction contained 0 bases not matched to a gene. In nucleotides, the CDR3 is TGTGCCAGCAGTTACACTAGCGGCTCCTACAATGAGCAGTTCTTC. Translated, it gives CASSYTSGSYNEQFF.

The rearrangement uses TRBV10-2 and TRBJ2-3; 10 nucleotides match TRBD2. The J segment lost 1 base and the V segment lost 8 bases, leaving 6 bases of the junction unmatched. The CDR3 contains 15 residues. Germline V lookup: CDR1 WSHSY, CDR2 SAAADI. The CDR3 DNA is TGCGCCAGCTGTGTCGGGACTAGCGGCACAGATACGCAGTATTTT. Translation gives CASCVGTSGTDTQYF.

The V and J genes are TRBV19 and TRBJ1-2; 8 bases line up with TRBD1. This CDR3 is built from 13 residues. The germline V gene encodes CDR1 LNHDA and CDR2 SQIVND (reference sequence). V trimming: 3 bases; J trimming: 7 bases; junction bases outside the gene matches: 4. CDR3 residues: CASSMQGAVGYTF. The CDR3 DNA is TGTGCCAGTAGTATGCAGGGGGCGGTTGGCTACACCTTC. Supplemented by reference TRBV19 and TRBJ1-2, the full variable domain reads DGGITQSPKYLFRKEGQNVTLSCEQNLNHDAMYWYRQDPGQGLRLIYYSQIVNDFQKGDIAEGYSVSREKKESFPLTVTSAQKNPTAFYLCASSMQGAVGYTFGSGTRLTVV.

This chain's CDR3 is CATSRFGTGHGYTF. The CDR3 DNA is TGTGCCACCAGCAGGTTTGGGACAGGCCATGGCTACACCTTC. V gene TRBV15 combines with J gene TRBJ1-2, with 8 nucleotides matching TRBD1. The CDR3 has 14 residues. J gave up 6 bases and V 3 bases, and 6 bases lay outside the gene matches. Germline V gives CDR1 LNHNV, CDR2 YYDKDF (reference sequence).

The chain is built from TRBV7-3 and TRBJ2-1, with D unresolved. The CDR3 totals 16 residues. Germline-derived CDR1 and CDR2 are SGHTA and FQGTGA. V lost 3 bases and J 1 base, leaving 13 bases between the germline ends. CDR3 coding DNA: TGTGCCAGCAGCTTGGTGTGGGGAACATCCTACAATGAGCAGTTCTTC. Amino acids: CASSLVWGTSYNEQFF.

The chain carries TRBV7-3 and TRBJ2-3; no clear D. CDR1 is SGHTA and CDR2 is FQGTGA in the germline V gene. Trimming left V 5 bases short and J 3 bases short, with 6 bases between. The length of the CDR3 is 12 residues. The CDR3 region has the DNA TGTGCCAGCAGCAAGAGTACAGATACGCAGTATTTT. It yields the protein CASSKSTDTQYF.

The J gene is TRBJ2-1, the V gene TRBV7-2, with D perhaps matching TRBD2 (6 bases). The CDR3 has 15 residues. The germline V gene has CDR1 SGHTA and CDR2 FQGNSA. Between the trimmed V and J ends, which lost 1 base and 5 bases, there was a span of 12 bases. DNA of the CDR3: TGTGCCAGCAGCTTAGGTGGGCTAGCGAACAATGAGCAGTTCTTC. Protein: CASSLGGLANNEQFF. Filled out from reference TRBV7-2 and TRBJ2-1, the complete variable domain reads GAGVSQSPSNKVTEKGKDVELRCDPISGHTALYWYRQSLGQGLEFLIYFQGNSAPDKSGLPSDRFSAERTGGSVSTLTIQRTQQEDSAVYLCASSLGGLANNEQFFGPGTRLTVL.